This record covers a single TCR beta chain. The target antigen is unknown. Germline V gives CDR1 SQVTM, CDR2 ANQGSEA. With V trimmed by 6 bases and J by 1 base, 5 bases remained unmatched. This CDR3 is built from 14 residues. 13 Jbeta primers and 60 Vbeta primers were used for the PCR. Using immunoSEQ multiplex PCR, the repertoire was profiled, and TCRdb retains in-frame clones only, with some absent. The sample lists about 140,000 clones, around 66% seen once, with 5.5% to 7.5% in the top ten. There were likely unrecorded immune exposures, though donors were nominally healthy when sampled. The sample is drawn from a study of cytomegalovirus exposure and HLA in healthy donors. Whole-study findings and limits: The records held CMV serostatus as the only immune exposure information. Productive status was seen about 90% or about 30% of the time for most TCR beta V segments in an earlier analysis. A later analysis associated approximately 17,000 TCR beta sequences with HLA alleles at a 0.05 false discovery rate.

Sequenced: PBMCs. The TCR originated in a woman between 55 and 75 years old in good health and CMV-seronegative. The chain couples TRBV29-1 to TRBJ2-2; 7 bases fit TRBD1. CDR3 bases: TGCAGCGTCGGGGCAGGGGGGAACACCGGGGAGCTGTTTTTT. It encodes CSVGAGGNTGELFF.